This T cell receptor (beta chain) was observed in a study of T cell responses to AZD1222 COVID-19 vaccine. General study points: Just a handful of AZD1222 recipients tested seropositive at baseline. Donors were mostly white British, more females; clonal diversity possibly underestimated. Repertoires in all cases were sampled only once the peak T cell response had passed.

On this clone itself: The antigen remains undetermined.

The CDR3 is 15 residues long. Trimming removed 4 bases from V and 1 base from J, with 13 bases in between. Germline assignment: CDR1 MNHNS and CDR2 SASEGT. Some clones are missing from TCRdb's copy, which holds only in-frame ones; the method was immunoSEQ multiplex PCR. The table lists under 140,000 clones, less than 95% of them singletons, with 2.9% in the top ten. This receptor was obtained from an adult who received the AZD1222 COVID-19 vaccine. The chain links TRBV6-1 to TRBJ2-5; D unresolved. The sample here was peripheral blood, taken 28 days after the second AZD1222 dose. The CDR3 bases are TGTGCCAGCAGTGGCAAAGACGTAATCCAAGAGACCCAGTACTTC. Its protein is CASSGKDVIQETQYF.